The 19 T cell receptor beta chains below all came from one sample that was sequenced in a study of T cells in Graves' hyperthyroidism and ophthalmopathy. There were TCR beta CDR3 regions amplified from RNA transcripts. During a first-round RT-PCR of the TCR CDR3, the HTBI primer set was used. TCRdb processed the multiplex PCR reads anew with MiXCR; each CDR3 protein has one entry. Of 600,000 or so distinct CDR3 sequences in the sample, about 15% are singletons; the top ten hold around 13%. Sequences were obtained from blood. The receptors shown here come from a woman in her forties or fifties with Graves' ophthalmopathy.

The chain uses TRBV24-1 and TRBJ1-5; weak D call: TRBD1 (6 bases). This CDR3 has 16 amino acids. V was shortened by 4 bases and J by 7 bases, with 19 bases between the two germline ends. Germline CDR1 reads KGHDR; CDR2 reads SFDVKD. The CDR3 is CATSDIWGGARQPQHF. In DNA, the CDR3 is TGTGCCACCAGTGACATTTGGGGGGGGGCAAGACAGCCCCAGCATTTT.

This clonotype has at least ten counts. The CDR3 is CASSLGQGAMNQPQHF. CDR3 DNA: TGTGCCAGCTCTCTCGGACAGGGGGCTATGAATCAGCCCCAGCATTTT. The rearrangement joins TRBV18 to TRBJ1-5; 11 bases align to TRBD1. This CDR3 region has 16 residues. CDR1 is KGHSH and CDR2 is LQKENI in the germline V gene. The ends lost 6 bases at V and 4 bases at J; junction bases unmatched: 8.

The rearrangement joins TRBV7-9 to TRBJ2-1; 8 positions match TRBD2. The CDR3 is 16 residues long. Trimming at V came to 1 base and at J to 3 bases, leaving 5 bases not matched to a gene. From germline, CDR1 is SEHNR and CDR2 FQNEAQ (reference sequence). CDR3: CASSLVSGRVYNEQFF. CDR3 DNA: TGTGCCAGCAGCTTAGTGTCCGGGAGGGTCTACAATGAGCAGTTCTTC.

This chain joins TRBV5-1 and TRBJ2-7, with TRBD2 identical over 11 bases. V lost 4 bases, J lost 7 bases, and 7 bases stayed unmatched. Germline CDR1 is SGHRS and CDR2 is YFSETQ. The CDR3 is made up of 14 amino acids. Written as DNA, the CDR3 is TGCGCCAGCAGCCGCGGGGGACTAGCGGAAGAGCAGTACTTC. Translated, it gives CASSRGGLAEEQYF.

In this sample, this clonotype turned up a few times. This sequence may be a read error, since a much larger clone differs from it by one base. J is TRBJ1-2 and V is TRBV24-1; 7 bases line up with TRBD1. CDR1 is KGHDR, CDR2 SFDVKD, per germline. The length of the CDR3 is 14 residues. CDR3 bases: TGTGCCACCAGTGACCTCGACAGGGCGTATGGCTACATCTTC. Protein: CATSDLDRAYGYIF.

This clonotype was counted ten times or more. The genes are TRBV10-3 and TRBJ1-1, with a possible D match to TRBD1 (5 bases). Trimming took 7 bases from V and 1 from J, leaving 10 bases between them. CDR1 and CDR2 (germline): ENHRY, SYGVKD. This CDR3 has 13 amino acids. Here the CDR3 DNA reads TGTGCCATCACCAAGACAGAGAACACTGAAGCTTTCTTT. Its protein product is CAITKTENTEAFF.

This clonotype occurred many times. The chain has TRBV19 and TRBJ2-1; TRBD2 matches 9 bases. CDR3 length: 15 residues. The germline V gene has CDR1 LNHDA and CDR2 SQIVND (reference sequence). Losses at the gene ends were 7 bases for V and 0 bases for J; bases not matched to a gene: 4. CDR3 in DNA: TGTGCCAGTAAAAGCGGGAGGAGCTCCTACAATGAGCAGTTCTTC. Protein: CASKSGRSSYNEQFF.

This clonotype was observed many times. The chain links TRBV5-1 to TRBJ2-7, with 7 bases that match TRBD1. Germline V gene sequence: CDR1 SGHRS, CDR2 YFSETQ. CDR3 size: 14 residues. V lost 2 bases and J lost 4; bases outside the gene matches: 6. In nucleotides, the CDR3 is TGCGCCAGCAGCTTTGGGGACAGTCAATACGAGCAGTACTTC. It specifies CASSFGDSQYEQYF.

There are many counts of this clonotype. The chain is built from TRBV7-2 and TRBJ2-1; 7 bases are shared with TRBD2. The CDR3 has 15 amino acids. Per germline, CDR1 SGHTA and CDR2 FQGNSA. The ends lost 3 bases at V and 6 bases at J; junction bases unmatched: 8. The DNA for the CDR3 is TGTGCCAGCAGCTTCTCCAGCGGGATGGGCAATGAGCAGTTCTTC. It is translated as CASSFSSGMGNEQFF.

This clonotype was observed at least ten times. This chain's CDR3 is CASSQGGLAEKTQYF. The CDR3 DNA reads TGTGCCAGCAGCCAAGGAGGACTAGCCGAGAAGACCCAGTACTTC. The rearrangement joins TRBV4-2 to TRBJ2-5; 8 bases map to TRBD2. The CDR3 is 15 residues long. V shed 1 base and J 6 bases; nucleotides not matched to a gene: 7. The germline CDR1 and CDR2 sequences are LGHNA and YNFKEQ.

This clonotype showed up just a few times. The gene calls are TRBV6-2 or TRBV6-3 and TRBJ2-3, with 8 bases aligning to TRBD2. The CDR3 covers 16 residues. In germline, CDR1 is MNHEY, CDR2 SVGEGT. The ends lost 2 bases at V and 2 bases at J; junction bases unmatched: 6. The CDR3 nucleotides read TGTGCCAGCAGTTACCGGGGACTAGGGGTCACAGATACGCAGTATTTT. Amino acid sequence: CASSYRGLGVTDTQYF.

This clonotype showed up many times. The V and J genes are TRBV7-2 and TRBJ2-3, with D uncertain. The CDR3 contains 14 residues. V was trimmed by 3 bases and J by 2 bases, leaving 9 bases between them. Per germline, CDR1 SGHTA and CDR2 FQGNSA. CDR3 in amino acids: CASSLRSSTDTQYF. The CDR3 DNA follows: TGTGCCAGCAGCTTGCGCTCATCCACAGATACGCAGTATTTT.

As concerns this clonotype: A much larger clone sits a single nucleotide away, making a read error possible. This rearrangement joins TRBV20-1 to TRBJ2-7; 8 nucleotides align to TRBD1. CDR1 is DFQATT and CDR2 is SNEGSKA in the germline V gene (reference sequence). The V segment lost 2 bases and the J segment 4 bases; nucleotides outside the gene matches: 1. This CDR3 spans 12 amino acids. CDR3 in amino acids: CSARQGAYEQYF. The CDR3 DNA sequence: TGCAGTGCTAGACAGGGGGCTTACGAGCAGTACTTC.

This clonotype came up many times. The V and J genes are TRBV18 and TRBJ2-2, with 9 bases matching TRBD1. The V gene's germline CDR1 is KGHSH and CDR2 LQKENI. The V gene end was trimmed by 3 bases and the J gene end by 4 bases; junction bases not matched to a gene: 6. CDR3 length equals 16 residues. CDR3 amino acids: CASSPGGTGTTGELFF. DNA of the CDR3: TGTGCCAGCTCACCTGGAGGGACAGGGACCACCGGGGAGCTGTTTTTT.

The table lists this clonotype with a count of one. V usage is TRBV12-5 and J usage is TRBJ2-1; 8 nucleotides align to TRBD2. Judging by the DNA end, TRBJ2-7 fits better; the J call may be wrong. The CDR3 totals 16 residues. Germline assignment: CDR1 LGHNT and CDR2 FRNRAP. The CDR3 loop is CASGHGRGGWYNEQYF. CDR3 coding DNA: TGTGCTAGTGGTCACGGACGGGGGGGGTGGTACAATGAGCAGTACTTC.

This clonotype was recorded once. The rearrangement links TRBV5-5 to TRBJ2-1; D remains ambiguous. Trimming removed 4 bases at V and 1 base at J, with 15 bases between. This CDR3 spans 16 amino acids. The germline gives CDR1 SGHKS, CDR2 YYEKEE (reference sequence). DNA for the CDR3: TGTGCCAGCAGCAGGTTTTTCAGGCAGTCCTACAATGAGCAGTTCTTC. Translating gives CASSRFFRQSYNEQFF.

Concerning this clonotype: This may stem from a read error, because a much larger clone lies one nucleotide away. The V call is TRBV28, the J call TRBJ1-1; D not certain. The CDR3 spans 15 residues. Per the germline V gene, CDR1 is MDHEN and CDR2 is SYDVKM. CDR3 amino acids: CASSAPWRENTESFF. The DNA of the CDR3 is TGTGCCAGCAGTGCCCCTTGGAGGGAGAACACTGAATCTTTCTTT. The full variable domain, in which reference TRBV28 and TRBJ1-1 provide the parts outside the CDR3, is DVKVTQSSRYLVKRTGEKVFLECVQDMDHENMFWYRQDPGLGLRLIYFSYDVKMKEKGDIPEGYSVSREKKERFSLILESASTNQTSMYLCASSAPWRENTESFFGQGTRLTVV.

Comment on this clonotype: Just one base apart from a much larger clone, this may be a read error. J is TRBJ1-1 and V is TRBV7-2; no reliable D call. CDR1 is SGHTA, CDR2 FQGNSA, per germline. Trimming removed 5 bases from V and 4 bases from J, with 14 bases in between. The CDR3 totals 14 residues. The CDR3 here is CASSAQIQSTEAFF. The CDR3 DNA reads as TGTGCCAGCAGCGCCCAGATACAGTCCACTGAAGCTTTCTTT.

Many counts were recorded for this clonotype. V and J are TRBV11-1 and TRBJ1-1; D is undetermined. Germline V gives CDR1 SGHAT, CDR2 FQDESV (reference sequence). With 1 base removed from V and 0 bases from J, the gap between germline ends came to 15 bases. This CDR3 is 17 amino acids long. Written as DNA, the CDR3 is TGTGCCAGCAGCTTAGGGCGATTCGGACGCATGAACACTGAAGCTTTCTTT. Translating it yields CASSLGRFGRMNTEAFF.